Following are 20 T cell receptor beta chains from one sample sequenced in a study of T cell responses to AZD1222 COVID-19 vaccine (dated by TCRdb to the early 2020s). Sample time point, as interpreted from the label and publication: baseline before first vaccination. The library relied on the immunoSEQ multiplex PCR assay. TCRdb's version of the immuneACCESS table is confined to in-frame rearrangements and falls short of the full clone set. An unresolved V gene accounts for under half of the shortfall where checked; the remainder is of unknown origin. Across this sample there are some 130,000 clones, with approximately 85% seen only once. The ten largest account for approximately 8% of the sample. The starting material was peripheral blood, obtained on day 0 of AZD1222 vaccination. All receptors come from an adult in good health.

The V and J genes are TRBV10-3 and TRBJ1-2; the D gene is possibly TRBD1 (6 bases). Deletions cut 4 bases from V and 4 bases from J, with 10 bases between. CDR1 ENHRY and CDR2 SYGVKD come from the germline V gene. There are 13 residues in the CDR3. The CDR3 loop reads CAISVSGAYGYTF. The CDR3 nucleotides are TGTGCCATCAGTGTATCAGGGGCCTATGGCTACACCTTC.

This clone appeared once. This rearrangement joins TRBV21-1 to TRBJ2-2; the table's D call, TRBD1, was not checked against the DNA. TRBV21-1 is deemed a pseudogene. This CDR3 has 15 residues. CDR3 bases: TGTGCCAGCTCAACAGGGAGTCTGGACACCGGGGAGCTGTTTTTT. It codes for CASSTGSLDTGELFF.

CDR3 region: CASSLVWDDTDTQYF. The CDR3 bases are TGTGCCAGCAGCTTAGTCTGGGACGACACAGATACGCAGTATTTT. The V call is TRBV11-3, the J call TRBJ2-3, with D perhaps being TRBD1 or TRBD2 (5 bases each). V shed 1 base and J shed 2 bases, with 10 bases lying between them. This CDR3 has 15 residues. Germline V gives CDR1 SGHNT, CDR2 YENEEA.

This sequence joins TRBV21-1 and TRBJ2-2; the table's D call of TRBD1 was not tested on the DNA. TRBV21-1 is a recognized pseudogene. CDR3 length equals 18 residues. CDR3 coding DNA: TGTGCCAGCAGCAAAGATGTCGGGACAGGGGAGTCCACCGGGGAGCTGTTTTTT. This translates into CASSKDVGTGESTGELFF.

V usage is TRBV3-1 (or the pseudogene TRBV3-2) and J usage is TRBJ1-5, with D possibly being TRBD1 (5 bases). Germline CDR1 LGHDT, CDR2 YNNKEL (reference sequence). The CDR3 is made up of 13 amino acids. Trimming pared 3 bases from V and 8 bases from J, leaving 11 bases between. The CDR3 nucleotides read TGTGCCAGCAGCCAGGGGCAGGAGAAGCCCCAGCATTTT. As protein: CASSQGQEKPQHF.

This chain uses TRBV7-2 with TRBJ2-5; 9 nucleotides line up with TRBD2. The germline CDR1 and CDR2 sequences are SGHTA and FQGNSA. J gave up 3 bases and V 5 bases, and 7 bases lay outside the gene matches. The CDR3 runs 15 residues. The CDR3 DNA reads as TGTGCCAGCAGCCTGGGACTAGCTAGGAAAGAGACCCAGTACTTC. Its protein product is CASSLGLARKETQYF.

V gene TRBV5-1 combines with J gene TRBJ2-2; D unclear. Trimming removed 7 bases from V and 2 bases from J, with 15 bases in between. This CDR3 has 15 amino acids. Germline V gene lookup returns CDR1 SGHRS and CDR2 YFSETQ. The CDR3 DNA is TGCGCCAGCTCATGGTCAAACATTAACACCGGGGAGCTGTTTTTT. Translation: CASSWSNINTGELFF.

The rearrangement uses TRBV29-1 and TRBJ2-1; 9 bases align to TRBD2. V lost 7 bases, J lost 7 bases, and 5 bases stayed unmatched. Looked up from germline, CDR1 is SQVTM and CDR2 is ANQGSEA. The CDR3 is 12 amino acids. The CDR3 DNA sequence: TGCAGCGCCGGACTAGCGAGGAATGAGCAGTTCTTC. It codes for CSAGLARNEQFF.

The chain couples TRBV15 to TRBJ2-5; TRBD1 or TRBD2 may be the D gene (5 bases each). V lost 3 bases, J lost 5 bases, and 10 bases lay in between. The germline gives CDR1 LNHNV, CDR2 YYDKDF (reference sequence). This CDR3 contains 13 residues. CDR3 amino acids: CATSSDEGETQYF. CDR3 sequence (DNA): TGTGCCACCAGCAGTGACGAGGGGGAGACCCAGTACTTC. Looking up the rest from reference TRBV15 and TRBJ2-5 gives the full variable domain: DAMVIQNPRYQVTQFGKPVTLSCSQTLNHNVMYWYQQKSSQAPKLLFHYYDKDFNNEADTPDNFQSRRPNTSFCFLDIRSPGLGDTAMYLCATSSDEGETQYFGPGTRLLVL.

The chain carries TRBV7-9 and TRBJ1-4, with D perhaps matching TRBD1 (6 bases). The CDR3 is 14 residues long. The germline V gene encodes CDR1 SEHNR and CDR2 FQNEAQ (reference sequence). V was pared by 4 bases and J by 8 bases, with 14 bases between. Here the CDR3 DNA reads TGTGCCAGCAGCTCGCGCGAGGGGGGCGAAAAACTGTTTTTT. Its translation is CASSSREGGEKLFF.

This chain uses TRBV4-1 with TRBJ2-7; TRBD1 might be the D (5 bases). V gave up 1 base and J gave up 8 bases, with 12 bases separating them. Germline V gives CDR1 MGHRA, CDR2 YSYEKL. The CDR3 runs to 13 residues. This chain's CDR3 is CASSQGPGRQQYF. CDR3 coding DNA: TGCGCCAGCAGCCAAGGGCCAGGGCGACAGCAGTACTTC.

The CDR3: CASPAIRASGSHDEQFF. CDR3 DNA sequence: TGTGCCAGCCCCGCTATACGTGCTAGCGGGAGCCACGATGAGCAGTTCTTC. The chain recombines TRBV9 with TRBJ2-1; TRBD2 aligns across 10 bases. CDR1 is SGDLS, CDR2 YYNGEE, per germline. After removal of 7 bases from V and 8 bases from J, the junction contained 18 bases not matched to a gene. CDR3 length: 17 amino acids.

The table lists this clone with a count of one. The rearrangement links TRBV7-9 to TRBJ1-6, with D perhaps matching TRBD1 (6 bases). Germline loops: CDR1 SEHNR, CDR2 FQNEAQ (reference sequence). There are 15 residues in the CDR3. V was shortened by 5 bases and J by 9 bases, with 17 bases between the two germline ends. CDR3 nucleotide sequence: TGTGCCAGCAGCCTGCACAGGGAGGGTAGTTCACCCCTCCACTTT. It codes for CASSLHREGSSPLHF.

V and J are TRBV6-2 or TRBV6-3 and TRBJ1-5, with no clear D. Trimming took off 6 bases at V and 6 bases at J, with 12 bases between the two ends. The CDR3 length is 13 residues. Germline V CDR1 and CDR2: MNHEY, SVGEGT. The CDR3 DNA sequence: TGTGCCAGCAGCCTAGAGTGGGCTCAGCCCCAGCATTTT. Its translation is CASSLEWAQPQHF.

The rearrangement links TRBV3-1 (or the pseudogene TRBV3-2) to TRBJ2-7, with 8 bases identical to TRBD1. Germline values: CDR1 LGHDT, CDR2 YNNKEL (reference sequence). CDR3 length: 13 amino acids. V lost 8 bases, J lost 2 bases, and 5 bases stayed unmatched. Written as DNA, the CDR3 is TGTGCCAGCGGCAGGGGGCTGGCCTACGAGCAGTACTTC. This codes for CASGRGLAYEQYF.

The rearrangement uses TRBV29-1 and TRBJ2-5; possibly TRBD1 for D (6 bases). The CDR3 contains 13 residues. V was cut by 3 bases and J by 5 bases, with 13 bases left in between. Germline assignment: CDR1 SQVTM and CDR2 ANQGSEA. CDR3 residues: CSVEIGGRETQYF. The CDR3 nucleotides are TGCAGCGTTGAGATAGGGGGTAGGGAGACCCAGTACTTC.

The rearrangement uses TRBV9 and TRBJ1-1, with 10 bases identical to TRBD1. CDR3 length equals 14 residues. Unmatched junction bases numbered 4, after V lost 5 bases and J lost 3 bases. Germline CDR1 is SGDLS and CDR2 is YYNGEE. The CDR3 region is CASRGQGPDTEAFF. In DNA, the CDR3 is TGTGCCAGCAGGGGACAGGGGCCCGACACTGAAGCTTTCTTT. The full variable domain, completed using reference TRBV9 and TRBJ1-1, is DSGVTQTPKHLITATGQRVTLRCSPRSGDLSVYWYQQSLDQGLQFLIQYYNGEERAKGNILERFSAQQFPDLHSELNLSSLELGDSALYFCASRGQGPDTEAFFGQGTRLTVV.

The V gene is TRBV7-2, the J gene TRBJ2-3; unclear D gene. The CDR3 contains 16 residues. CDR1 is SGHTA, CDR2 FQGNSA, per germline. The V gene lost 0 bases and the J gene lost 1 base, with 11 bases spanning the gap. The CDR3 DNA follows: TGTGCCAGCAGCTTAGCAAAAGGGCAGGGCACAGATACGCAGTATTTT. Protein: CASSLAKGQGTDTQYF.

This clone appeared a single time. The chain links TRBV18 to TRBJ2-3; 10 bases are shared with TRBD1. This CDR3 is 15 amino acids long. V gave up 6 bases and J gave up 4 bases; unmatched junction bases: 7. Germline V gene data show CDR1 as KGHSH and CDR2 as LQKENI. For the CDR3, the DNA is TGTGCCAGCTCGGCGGACAGGGGGGGTGCAGATACGCAGTATTTT. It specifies CASSADRGGADTQYF.

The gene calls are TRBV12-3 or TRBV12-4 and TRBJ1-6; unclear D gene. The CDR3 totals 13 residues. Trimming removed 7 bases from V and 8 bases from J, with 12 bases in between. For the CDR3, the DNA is TGTGCCAGCACCAAGAGGGTAGATTCACCCCTCCACTTT. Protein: CASTKRVDSPLHF.